Below are 20 T cell receptor beta chains sequenced from a single sample in a study of early stage breast cancer tumors. Sequencing was performed with immunoSEQ multiplex PCR; in TCRdb, only in-frame clones are kept and a portion is missing. The sample lists 25,000 to 30,000 clones, 84% seen once, with 9.3% in the top ten. The sequenced material came from blood. These receptors were obtained from a person aged 45 to 59 with breast cancer.

The chain combines TRBV30 with TRBJ1-2; 7 bases line up with TRBD1. Trimming took 0 bases from V and 6 from J; bases not matched to a gene: 10. The CDR3 contains 15 residues. Germline V lookup: CDR1 GTSNPN, CDR2 SVGIG (reference sequence). The CDR3 reads CAWSVPHRGVNGYTF. The CDR3 DNA is TGTGCCTGGAGTGTACCCCACAGGGGAGTCAATGGCTACACCTTC.

This clone was seen just once. The genes are TRBV6-1 and TRBJ2-5; 7 bases agree with TRBD1. The trim removed 7 bases at V and 5 bases at J, leaving 7 bases unmatched. Germline V gene lookup returns CDR1 MNHNS and CDR2 SASEGT. The CDR3 loop spans 13 amino acids. As DNA, the CDR3 is TGTGCCAGCAAAGAAGGGGGCCTGGAGACCCAGTACTTC. Translated: CASKEGGLETQYF.

The CDR3: CASSLGHQNTEAFF. CDR3 nucleotides: TGTGCCAGCAGCTTGGGACACCAGAACACTGAAGCTTTCTTT. The chain combines TRBV11-2 with TRBJ1-1; tentatively, D is TRBD1 (6 bases). There are 14 residues in the CDR3. The germline V and J ends were trimmed by 3 bases and 1 base, with 9 bases remaining between them. CDR1 is SGHAT, CDR2 FQNNGV, per germline.

The V gene is TRBV18, the J gene TRBJ1-4; 9 nucleotides align to TRBD1. The length of the CDR3 is 14 residues. J lost 7 bases, V lost 3 bases, and 3 bases had no gene match. Germline V gene data show CDR1 as KGHSH and CDR2 as LQKENI. CDR3 in amino acids: CASSPGQGPEKLFF. The DNA of the CDR3 is TGTGCCAGCTCACCGGGACAGGGCCCTGAAAAACTGTTTTTT. Together with reference TRBV18 and TRBJ1-4, the CDR3 gives the full variable domain: NAGVMQNPRHLVRRRGQEARLRCSPMKGHSHVYWYRQLPEEGLKFMVYLQKENIIDESGMPKERFSAEFPKEGPSILRIQQVVRGDSAAYFCASSPGQGPEKLFFGSGTQLSVL.

The V gene is TRBV19, the J gene TRBJ2-1, with D possibly being TRBD1 or TRBD2 (5 bases each). CDR1 and CDR2 from the germline V gene are LNHDA and SQIVND (reference sequence). V dropped 6 bases and J dropped 4 bases, with 16 bases sitting between them. This CDR3 has 15 residues. The CDR3 nucleotides are TGTGCCAGTAGCAGGGACCTCTCACCTTACAATGAGCAGTTCTTC. It specifies CASSRDLSPYNEQFF.

The rearrangement joins TRBV2 to TRBJ2-7; unclear D gene. Per germline, CDR1 SNHLY and CDR2 FYNNEI. V was cut by 6 bases and J by 5 bases, with 14 bases left in between. This CDR3 region has 13 residues. The CDR3 sequence: CASSLFVTNEQYF. The CDR3 DNA reads as TGTGCCAGCAGCCTATTTGTTACCAACGAGCAGTACTTC.

As DNA, the CDR3 is TGTGCCAGCTCACCAAGGGGGCCCCCCTACGAGCAGTACTTC. It yields the protein CASSPRGPPYEQYF. The chain has TRBV18 and TRBJ2-7; 7 bases fit TRBD1. The V gene's germline CDR1 is KGHSH and CDR2 LQKENI. V gave up 2 bases and J gave up 2 bases; unmatched junction bases: 3. The CDR3 is 14 amino acids.

The chain combines TRBV19 with TRBJ1-5, with 8 bases matching TRBD1. Germline CDR1 LNHDA, CDR2 SQIVND (reference sequence). The CDR3 is made up of 15 amino acids. Losses at the gene ends were 1 base for V and 6 bases for J; bases not matched to a gene: 5. The chain's CDR3 is CASSIAGTGGQPQHF. In nucleotides, the CDR3 is TGTGCCAGTAGTATAGCAGGAACAGGGGGTCAGCCCCAGCATTTT.

This clone was picked up one time. This chain joins TRBV5-4 and TRBJ2-7; 10 positions match TRBD2. This CDR3 is 15 amino acids long. J gave up 4 bases and V 5 bases, and 9 bases lay outside the gene matches. Germline V gene lookup returns CDR1 SGHNT and CDR2 YYREEE (reference sequence). For the CDR3, the DNA is TGTGCCAGCAGTTCTACAGCGGGAGGGCCGTACGAGCAGTACTTC. Its translation: CASSSTAGGPYEQYF.

This clone appeared a few times. V is TRBV7-9 and J is TRBJ2-2, with D unclear. The CDR3 spans 13 residues. Germline CDR1 SEHNR, CDR2 FQNEAQ (reference sequence). The germline V and J ends were trimmed by 5 bases and 7 bases, with 11 bases remaining between them. The DNA of the CDR3 is TGTGCCAGCAGCCAGTTTGAGGTCGGGGAGCTGTTTTTT. This gives the protein CASSQFEVGELFF.

This sequence joins TRBV5-1 and TRBJ2-5; weak D call: TRBD1 (5 bases). The J call may be incorrect, as the DNA end agrees better with TRBJ2-7. Germline values: CDR1 SGHRS, CDR2 YFSETQ. The CDR3 has 13 residues. The CDR3 here is CASSLAGFHEQYF. CDR3 in DNA: TGCGCCAGCAGCTTGGCAGGGTTCCACGAGCAGTACTTC.

The chain has TRBV5-1 and TRBJ2-3; D may correspond to TRBD1 or TRBD2 (5 bases each). This CDR3 contains 17 residues. V was clipped by 3 bases and J by 0 bases, with 17 bases between them. In germline, CDR1 is SGHRS, CDR2 YFSETQ. CDR3 in amino acids: CASSWTRDGLSTDTQYF. CDR3 sequence (DNA): TGCGCCAGCAGCTGGACCCGGGACGGCCTTAGCACAGATACGCAGTATTTT.

The chain employs TRBV9 and TRBJ2-7; the match to TRBD1 covers 9 bases. Unmatched junction bases numbered 5, after V lost 4 bases and J lost 6 bases. The germline V gene has CDR1 SGDLS and CDR2 YYNGEE. The CDR3 covers 13 residues. The CDR3 loop is CASSRDRVSEQYF. The CDR3 region has the DNA TGTGCCAGCAGCAGGGACAGGGTAAGCGAGCAGTACTTC.

This chain links TRBV5-4 with TRBJ2-2, with D hard to call. Germline CDR1 reads SGHNT; CDR2 reads YYREEE (reference sequence). V lost 4 bases and J lost 5, with 12 bases in between. This CDR3 has 14 residues. This chain's CDR3 is CASSAKARTGELFF. CDR3 nucleotides: TGTGCCAGCAGCGCTAAGGCCAGAACCGGGGAGCTGTTTTTT.

V gene TRBV2 combines with J gene TRBJ1-1; D possibly corresponds to TRBD1 (5 bases). Germline CDR1 is SNHLY and CDR2 is FYNNEI. Trimming took off 7 bases at V and 1 base at J, with 10 bases between the two ends. CDR3 size: 13 residues. The CDR3 spells CASMGDANTEAFF. CDR3 sequence (DNA): TGTGCCAGCATGGGGGACGCGAACACTGAAGCTTTCTTT.

The chain recombines TRBV7-9 with TRBJ1-1; D remains ambiguous. The germline V gene encodes CDR1 SEHNR and CDR2 FQNEAQ (reference sequence). The CDR3 runs 12 residues. V gave up 3 bases and J gave up 8 bases, with 10 bases separating them. The CDR3, as DNA: TGTGCCAGCAGCTTCTCGGGAGGGGAAGCTTTCTTT. This encodes CASSFSGGEAFF.

This clone was recorded only once. The rearrangement links TRBV5-6 to TRBJ1-1; tentative D call: TRBD1 (5 bases). Germline assignment: CDR1 SGHDT and CDR2 YYEEEE. The V end was cut by 4 bases, the J end by 0 bases, with 16 bases between. The CDR3 is 16 residues long. The CDR3 loop is CASSPTWGGVNTEAFF. The CDR3, as DNA: TGTGCCAGCAGCCCCACCTGGGGGGGGGTGAACACTGAAGCTTTCTTT.

The gene calls are TRBV7-2 and TRBJ2-3; D is unresolved. Trimming cost V 2 bases and J 3 bases, with 9 bases left between them. Germline assignment: CDR1 SGHTA and CDR2 FQGNSA. CDR3 length: 14 residues. The chain's CDR3 is CASSLLSMTDTQYF. CDR3 bases: TGTGCCAGCAGCTTATTGAGCATGACAGATACGCAGTATTTT.

This sequence joins TRBV29-1 and TRBJ1-2; D perhaps matches TRBD1 (6 bases). V dropped 5 bases and J dropped 8 bases, with 18 bases sitting between them. From germline, CDR1 is SQVTM and CDR2 ANQGSEA. The CDR3 loop spans 13 amino acids. The CDR3 DNA reads TGCAGCGTTTTTACCGGGACAACCATGGGCTACACCTTC. Its protein product is CSVFTGTTMGYTF.

CDR3 amino acids: CASGGVYEKLFF. CDR3 nucleotide sequence: TGTGCCTCAGGTGGGGTATACGAAAAACTGTTTTTT. The genes are TRBV19 and TRBJ1-4; no clear D. Germline assignment: CDR1 LNHDA and CDR2 SQIVND (reference sequence). The CDR3 is made up of 12 amino acids. Trimming shortened V by 11 bases and J by 8 bases, and 15 bases separated the two germline ends.